This T cell receptor beta chain came from a study of long-term antiretroviral therapy in people with HIV. The assay used was immunoSEQ (version v3.0), run at survey level. Data came from immunoSEQ multiplex PCR; TCRdb stores just in-frame clones and leaves some out. The sample contains fewer than 30,000 clones, roughly 87% of which appear only once. With 4 bases clipped from V and 9 bases from J, the junction kept 12 bases outside the gene matches. CDR1 SGHRS and CDR2 YFSETQ come from the germline V gene. CDR3 size: 14 residues. The sequence derives from a man aged 50 or older with HIV. Sequencing was performed on unsorted PBMCs, taken 1.8 years before starting antiretroviral therapy. The V and J genes are TRBV5-1 and TRBJ2-5; 7 positions match TRBD1. The chain's CDR3 is CASSIQGSQGAQYF. The CDR3 coding sequence is TGCGCCAGCAGCATACAGGGGAGTCAAGGTGCCCAGTACTTC.